These T cell receptor beta chains were read from a single sample in a study of cytomegalovirus exposure and HLA in healthy donors. The protocol was immunoSEQ multiplex PCR, while the TCRdb copy is restricted to in-frame clones and leaves out a portion. The sample lists fewer than 150,000 clones, 80% occurring once. The sample taken for sequencing was PBMCs. The source of these receptors is a man aged 35 to 55 in good health and CMV-seropositive. The CDR3 runs from the conserved cysteine through the conserved F or W. The D gene is left open where the match is weak. Clone size is shown for a subset of rows, as once, few, many or a class of expanded clone.

V	D	size	J	DNA	CDR3
TRBV14	TRBD1	NA	TRBJ1-1	TGTGCCAGCAGCCAGACAGGGGTTCAAGCTTTCTTT	CASSQTGVQAFF
TRBV15	NA	NA	TRBJ2-5	TGTGCCACCACTTTGGGAGCGGGTCCGAGGGAGACCCAGTACTTC	CATTLGAGPRETQYF
TRBV25-1	NA	NA	TRBJ2-5	TGTGCCAGCAGTATTTGGACAGAGTATCAAGAGACCCAGTACTTC	CASSIWTEYQETQYF
TRBV10-1	TRBD2	NA	TRBJ2-1	TGCGCCAGCCAAAGTACCGCACACCTTAGCGGGAGCCTCCATGAGCAGTTCTTC	CASQSTAHLSGSLHEQFF
TRBV7-8	NA	NA	TRBJ1-5	TGTGCCAGCAGCTTAGTTACAGCTAATCAGCCCCAGCATTTT	CASSLVTANQPQHF
TRBV5-1	NA	NA	TRBJ2-3	TGCGCCAGCAGCTTGGCCGTGGGCCTCACAGATACGCAGTATTTT	CASSLAVGLTDTQYF
TRBV18	NA	NA	TRBJ1-3	TGTGCCAGCTCACAACAGATTAGCTCTGGAAACACCATATATTTT	CASSQQISSGNTIYF
TRBV2	TRBD2	few	TRBJ2-7	TGTGCCAGCAGTGAAGTAGCGGGAAGCTCCTACGAGCAGTACTTC	CASSEVAGSSYEQYF
TRBV7-2	NA	NA	TRBJ1-1	TGTGCCAGCAGCCGGACTGGGAACACTGAAGCTTTCTTT	CASSRTGNTEAFF
TRBV25-1	NA	NA	TRBJ1-1	TGTGCCAGCAGTCGAACGGAGGTAACTGAAGCTTTCTTT	CASSRTEVTEAFF
TRBV27	TRBD1	once	TRBJ2-2	TGTGCCAGCAGTCTAAAGACAGGGGTGAACACCGGGGAGCTGTTTTTT	CASSLKTGVNTGELFF
TRBV19	TRBD2	NA	TRBJ2-7	TGTGCCAGTAGTTCCTCTAGCGGGCCCTACGAGCAGTACTTC	CASSSSSGPYEQYF
TRBV29-1	TRBD2	NA	TRBJ2-1	TGCAGCGTCCAGGGAGGGAGCTCCTACAATGAGCAGTTCTTC	CSVQGGSSYNEQFF
TRBV9	NA	NA	TRBJ2-7	TGTGCCAGCAGCCCCGGGGGTGAACTTTACTCCTACGAGCAGTACTTC	CASSPGGELYSYEQYF